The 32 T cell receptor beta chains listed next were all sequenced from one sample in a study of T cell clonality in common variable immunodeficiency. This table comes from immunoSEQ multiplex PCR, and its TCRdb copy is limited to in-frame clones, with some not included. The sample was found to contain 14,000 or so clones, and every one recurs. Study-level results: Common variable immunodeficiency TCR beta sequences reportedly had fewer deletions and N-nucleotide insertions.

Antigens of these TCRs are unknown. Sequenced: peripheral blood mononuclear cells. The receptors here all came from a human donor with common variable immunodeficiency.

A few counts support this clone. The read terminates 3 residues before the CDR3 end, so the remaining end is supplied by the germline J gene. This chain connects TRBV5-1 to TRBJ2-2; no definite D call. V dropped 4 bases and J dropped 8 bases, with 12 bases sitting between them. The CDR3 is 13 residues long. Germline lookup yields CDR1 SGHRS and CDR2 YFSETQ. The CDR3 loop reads CASSNDPGGELFF. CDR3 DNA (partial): TGCGCCAGCAGCAATGACCCGGGTGGGGAG.

The sequenced CDR3 bases are TGTGCCAGTAGTATAGACCCGGGACAGGGGAAAGTTGGATATGGC. Protein product: CASSIDPGQGKVGYG. The CDR3, in full, reads CASSIDPGQGKVGYGYTF. The chain combines TRBV19 with TRBJ1-2; 10 bases are shared with TRBD1. The read ends 3 residues shy of where the CDR3 ends; the end is completed using the germline J gene. CDR3 length equals 18 residues. Losses at the gene ends were 0 bases for V and 5 bases for J; bases not matched to a gene: 12. Germline V gives CDR1 LNHDA, CDR2 SQIVND (reference sequence).

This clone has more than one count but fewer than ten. CDR3 sequence: CASSIRTGPYEQYF. The covered CDR3 bases are TGTGCCAGTAGTATCAGGACAGGTCCCTACGAG. The genes are TRBV19 and TRBJ2-7; TRBD1 agrees at 7 bases. Read sequence stops 3 residues before the CDR3 end, and the germline J gene provides the missing end. The CDR3 loop spans 14 amino acids. V lost 3 bases and J lost 2; bases outside the gene matches: 4. Germline CDR1 reads LNHDA; CDR2 reads SQIVND (reference sequence).

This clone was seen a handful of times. The CDR3 DNA, read in part, is TGTGCCAGCAGCTTAAGGCCAACAGGGGGCGAG. Translated, it gives CASSLRPTGGE. The whole CDR3 is CASSLRPTGGEQYF. This chain connects TRBV7-9 to TRBJ2-7; 8 bases align to TRBD1. The sequenced fragment ends 3 residues before the CDR3 boundary, so the rest is inferred from the germline J gene. This CDR3 is built from 14 residues. Germline CDR1 SEHNR, CDR2 FQNEAQ (reference sequence). V trimming: 2 bases; J trimming: 6 bases; junction bases outside the gene matches: 6.

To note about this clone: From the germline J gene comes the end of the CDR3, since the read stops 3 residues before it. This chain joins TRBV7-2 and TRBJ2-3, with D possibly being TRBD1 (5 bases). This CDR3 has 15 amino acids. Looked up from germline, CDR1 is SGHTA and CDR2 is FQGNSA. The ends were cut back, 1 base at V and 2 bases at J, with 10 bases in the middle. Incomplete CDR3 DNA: TGTGCCAGCAGCTTAGTGGGGCCTCCCACAGATACG. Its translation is CASSLVGPPTDT. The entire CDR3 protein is CASSLVGPPTDTQYF.

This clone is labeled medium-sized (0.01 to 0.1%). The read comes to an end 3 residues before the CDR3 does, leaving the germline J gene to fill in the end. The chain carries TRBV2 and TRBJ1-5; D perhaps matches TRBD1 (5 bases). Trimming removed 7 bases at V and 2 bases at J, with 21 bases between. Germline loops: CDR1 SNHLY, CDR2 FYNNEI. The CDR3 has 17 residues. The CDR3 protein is CASNNYPSRGGNQPQHF. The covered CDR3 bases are TGTGCCAGCAACAATTACCCATCGAGGGGTGGCAATCAGCCC.

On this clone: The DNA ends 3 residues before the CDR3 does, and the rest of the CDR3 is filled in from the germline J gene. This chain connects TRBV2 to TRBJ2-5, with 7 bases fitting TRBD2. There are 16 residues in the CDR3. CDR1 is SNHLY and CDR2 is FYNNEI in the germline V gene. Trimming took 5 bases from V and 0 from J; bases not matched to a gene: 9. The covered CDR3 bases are TGTGCCAGCAGTCCATTCTGGCGGGGGAACCAAGAGACC. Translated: CASSPFWRGNQET. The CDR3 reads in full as CASSPFWRGNQETQYF.

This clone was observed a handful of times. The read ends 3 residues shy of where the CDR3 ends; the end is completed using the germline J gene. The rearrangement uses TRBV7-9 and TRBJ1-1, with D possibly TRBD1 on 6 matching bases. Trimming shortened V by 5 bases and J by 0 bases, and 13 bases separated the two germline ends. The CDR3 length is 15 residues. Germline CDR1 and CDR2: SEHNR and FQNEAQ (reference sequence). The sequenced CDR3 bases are TGTGCCAGCAGCGGAGGGGGAGGTATGAACACTGAA. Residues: CASSGGGGMNTE. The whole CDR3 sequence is CASSGGGGMNTEAFF.

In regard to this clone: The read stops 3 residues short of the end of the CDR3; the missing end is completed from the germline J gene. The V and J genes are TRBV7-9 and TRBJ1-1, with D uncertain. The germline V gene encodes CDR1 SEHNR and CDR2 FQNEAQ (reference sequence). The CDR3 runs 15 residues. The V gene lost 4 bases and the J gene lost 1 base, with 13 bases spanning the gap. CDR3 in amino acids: CASSSAHSPNTEAFF. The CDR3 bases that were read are TGTGCCAGCAGCTCCGCCCACTCACCGAACACTGAA.

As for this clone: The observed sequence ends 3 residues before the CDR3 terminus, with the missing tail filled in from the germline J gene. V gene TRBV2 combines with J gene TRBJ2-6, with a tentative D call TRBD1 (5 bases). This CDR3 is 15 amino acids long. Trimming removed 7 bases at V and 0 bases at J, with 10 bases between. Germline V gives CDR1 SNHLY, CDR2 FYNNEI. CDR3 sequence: CASITRDSGANVLTF. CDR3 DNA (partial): TGTGCCAGCATAACCAGGGACTCTGGGGCCAACGTC.

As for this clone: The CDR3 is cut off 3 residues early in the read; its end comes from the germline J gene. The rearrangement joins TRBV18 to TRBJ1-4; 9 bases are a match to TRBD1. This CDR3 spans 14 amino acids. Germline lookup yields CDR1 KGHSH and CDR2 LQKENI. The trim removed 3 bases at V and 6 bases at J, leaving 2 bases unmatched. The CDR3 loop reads CASSPGQGYEKLFF. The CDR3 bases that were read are TGTGCCAGCTCACCGGGACAGGGTTATGAAAAA.

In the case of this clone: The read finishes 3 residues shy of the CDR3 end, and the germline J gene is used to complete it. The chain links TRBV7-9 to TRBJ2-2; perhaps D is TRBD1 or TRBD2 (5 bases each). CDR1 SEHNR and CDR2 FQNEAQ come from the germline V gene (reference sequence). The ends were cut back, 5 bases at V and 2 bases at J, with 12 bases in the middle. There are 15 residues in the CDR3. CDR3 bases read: TGTGCCAGCAGCCGACTGAGGGGCAACACCGGGGAG. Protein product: CASSRLRGNTGE. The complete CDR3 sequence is CASSRLRGNTGELFF.

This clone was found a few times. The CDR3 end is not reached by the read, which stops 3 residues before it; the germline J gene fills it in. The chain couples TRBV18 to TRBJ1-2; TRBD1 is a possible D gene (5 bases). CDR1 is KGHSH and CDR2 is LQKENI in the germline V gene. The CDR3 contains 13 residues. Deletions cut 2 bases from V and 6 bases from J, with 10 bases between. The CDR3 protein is CASSPTTRDGYTF. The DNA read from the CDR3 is TGTGCCAGCTCACCAACCACCAGGGATGGC.

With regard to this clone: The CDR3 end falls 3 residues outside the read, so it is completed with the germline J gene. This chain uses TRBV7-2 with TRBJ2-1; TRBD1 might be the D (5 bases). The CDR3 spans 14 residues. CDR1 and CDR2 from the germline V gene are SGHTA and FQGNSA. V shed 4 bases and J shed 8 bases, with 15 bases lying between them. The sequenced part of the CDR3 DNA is TGTGCCAGCAGCTCGAGACAGTCGCTCGATGAG. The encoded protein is CASSSRQSLDE. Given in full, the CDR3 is CASSSRQSLDEQFF.

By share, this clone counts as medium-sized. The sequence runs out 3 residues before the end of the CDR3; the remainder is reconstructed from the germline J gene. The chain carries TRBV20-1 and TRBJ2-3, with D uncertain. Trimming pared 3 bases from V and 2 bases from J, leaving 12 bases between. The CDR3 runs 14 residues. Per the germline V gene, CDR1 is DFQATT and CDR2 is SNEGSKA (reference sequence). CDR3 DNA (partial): TGCAGTGCTAGGACAACTTTAAACACAGATACG. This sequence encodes CSARTTLNTDT. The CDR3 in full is CSARTTLNTDTQYF.

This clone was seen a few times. CDR3 DNA, as far as it was read: TGTGCCAGCAGTTACTCCGGACTAGCGGGGAGCAACAATGAG. Protein sequence: CASSYSGLAGSNNE. The complete CDR3 sequence is CASSYSGLAGSNNEQFF. The V call is TRBV6-2 or TRBV6-3, the J call TRBJ2-1, with 12 bases matching TRBD2. The DNA ends 3 residues before the CDR3 does, and the rest of the CDR3 is filled in from the germline J gene. Losses at the gene ends were 0 bases for V and 5 bases for J; bases not matched to a gene: 5. CDR1 is MNHEY, CDR2 SVGEGT, per germline. CDR3 length equals 17 residues.

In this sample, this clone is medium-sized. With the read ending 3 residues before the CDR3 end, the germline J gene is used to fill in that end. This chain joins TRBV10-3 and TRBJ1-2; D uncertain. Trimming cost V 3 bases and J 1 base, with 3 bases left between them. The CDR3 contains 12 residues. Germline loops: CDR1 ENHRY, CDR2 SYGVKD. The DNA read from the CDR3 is TGTGCCATCAGTGACAGTAACTATGGC. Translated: CAISDSNYG. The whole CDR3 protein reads CAISDSNYGYTF.

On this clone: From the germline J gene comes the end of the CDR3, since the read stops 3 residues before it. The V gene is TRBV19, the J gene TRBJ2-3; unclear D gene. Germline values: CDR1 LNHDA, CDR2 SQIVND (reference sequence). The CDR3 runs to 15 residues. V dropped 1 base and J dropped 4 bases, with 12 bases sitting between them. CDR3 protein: CASSIGATVADTQYF. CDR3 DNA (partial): TGTGCCAGTAGTATAGGAGCAACGGTAGCAGATACG.

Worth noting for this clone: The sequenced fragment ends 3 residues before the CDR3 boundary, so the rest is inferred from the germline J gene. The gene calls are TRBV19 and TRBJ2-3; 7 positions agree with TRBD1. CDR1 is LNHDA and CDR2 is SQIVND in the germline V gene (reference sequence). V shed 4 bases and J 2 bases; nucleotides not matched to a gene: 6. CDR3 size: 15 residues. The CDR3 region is CASSKTGDITDTQYF. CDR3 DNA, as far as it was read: TGTGCCAGTAGTAAAACAGGGGACATCACAGATACG.

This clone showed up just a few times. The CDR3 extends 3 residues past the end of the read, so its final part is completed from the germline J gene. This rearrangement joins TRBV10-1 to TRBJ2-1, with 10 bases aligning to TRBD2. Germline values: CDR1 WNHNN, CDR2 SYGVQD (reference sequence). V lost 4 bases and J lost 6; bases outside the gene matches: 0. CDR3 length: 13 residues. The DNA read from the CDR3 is TGCGCCAGCAGTGCTAGCGGGGGCAATGAG. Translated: CASSASGGNE. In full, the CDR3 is CASSASGGNEQFF.

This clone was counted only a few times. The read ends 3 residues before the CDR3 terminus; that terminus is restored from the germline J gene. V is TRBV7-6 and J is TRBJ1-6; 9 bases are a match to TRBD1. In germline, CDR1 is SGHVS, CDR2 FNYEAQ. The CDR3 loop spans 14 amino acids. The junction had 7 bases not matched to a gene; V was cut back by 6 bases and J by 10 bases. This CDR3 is CASSTGTGKSPLHF. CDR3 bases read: TGTGCCAGCAGTACCGGGACAGGGAAATCACCC. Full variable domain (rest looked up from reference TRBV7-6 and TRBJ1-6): GAGVSQSPRYKVTKRGQDVALRCDPISGHVSLYWYRQALGQGPEFLTYFNYEAQQDKSGLPNDRFSAERPEGSISTLTIQRTEQRDSAMYRCASSTGTGKSPLHFGNGTRLTVT.

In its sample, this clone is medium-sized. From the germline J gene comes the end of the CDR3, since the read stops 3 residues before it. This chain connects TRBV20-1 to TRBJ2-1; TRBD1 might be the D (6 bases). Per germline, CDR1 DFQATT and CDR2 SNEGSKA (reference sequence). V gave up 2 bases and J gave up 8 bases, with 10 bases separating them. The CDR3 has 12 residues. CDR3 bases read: TGCAGTGCTAGACCCCCAGGGGATGAG. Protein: CSARPPGDE. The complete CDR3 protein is CSARPPGDEQFF.

The CDR3 loop is CASSSSTSGNHNEQFF. The part of the CDR3 DNA that was read is TGTGCCAGCAGTTCGTCGACTAGCGGGAACCACAATGAG. The gene calls are TRBV2 and TRBJ2-1; TRBD2 aligns across 11 bases. The read comes to an end 3 residues before the CDR3 does, leaving the germline J gene to fill in the end. V lost 5 bases to trimming and J lost 5 bases; unmatched junction nucleotides: 8. The CDR3 has 16 residues. Germline V gives CDR1 SNHLY, CDR2 FYNNEI.

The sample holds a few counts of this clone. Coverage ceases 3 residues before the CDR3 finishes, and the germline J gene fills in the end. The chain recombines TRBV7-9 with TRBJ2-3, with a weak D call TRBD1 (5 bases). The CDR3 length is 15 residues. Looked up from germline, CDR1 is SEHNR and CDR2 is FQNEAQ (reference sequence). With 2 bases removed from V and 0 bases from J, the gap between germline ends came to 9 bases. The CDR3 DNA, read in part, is TGTGCCAGCAGCTTAATGGGGCCCAGCACAGATACG. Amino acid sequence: CASSLMGPSTDT. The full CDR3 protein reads CASSLMGPSTDTQYF.

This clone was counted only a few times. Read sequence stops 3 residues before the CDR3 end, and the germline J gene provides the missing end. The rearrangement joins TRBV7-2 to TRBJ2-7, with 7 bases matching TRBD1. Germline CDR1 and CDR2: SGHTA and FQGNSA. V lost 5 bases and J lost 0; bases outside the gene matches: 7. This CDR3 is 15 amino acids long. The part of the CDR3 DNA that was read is TGTGCCAGCAGCCCAGACAGGGTAATCTCCTACGAG. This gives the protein CASSPDRVISYE. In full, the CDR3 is CASSPDRVISYEQYF.

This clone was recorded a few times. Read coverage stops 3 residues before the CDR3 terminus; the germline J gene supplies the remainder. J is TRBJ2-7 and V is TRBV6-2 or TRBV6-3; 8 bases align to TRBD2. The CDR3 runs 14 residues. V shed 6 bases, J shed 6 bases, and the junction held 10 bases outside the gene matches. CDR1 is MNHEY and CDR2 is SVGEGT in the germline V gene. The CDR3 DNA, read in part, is TGTGCCAGCAGACCCCCGGGACGGGGGGGCGAG. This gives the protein CASRPPGRGGE. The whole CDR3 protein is CASRPPGRGGEQYF.

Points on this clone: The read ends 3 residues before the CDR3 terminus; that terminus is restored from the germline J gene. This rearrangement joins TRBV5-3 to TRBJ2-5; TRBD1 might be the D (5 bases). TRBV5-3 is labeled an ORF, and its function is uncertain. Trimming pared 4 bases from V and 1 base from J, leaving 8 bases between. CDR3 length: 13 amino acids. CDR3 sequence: CARSPDSQETQYF. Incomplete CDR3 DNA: TGTGCCAGAAGCCCCGACAGCCAAGAGACC.

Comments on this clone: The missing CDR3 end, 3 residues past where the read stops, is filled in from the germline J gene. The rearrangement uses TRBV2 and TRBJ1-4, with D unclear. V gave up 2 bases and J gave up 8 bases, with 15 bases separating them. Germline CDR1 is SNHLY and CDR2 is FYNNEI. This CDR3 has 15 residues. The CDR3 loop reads CASSEIGQTREKLFF. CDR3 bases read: TGTGCCAGCAGTGAAATTGGGCAGACGAGAGAAAAA. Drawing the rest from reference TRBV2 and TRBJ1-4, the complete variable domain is EPEVTQTPSHQVTQMGQEVILRCVPISNHLYFYWYRQILGQKVEFLVSFYNNEISEKSEIFDDQFSVERPDGSNFTLKIRSTKLEDSAMYFCASSEIGQTREKLFFGSGTQLSVL.

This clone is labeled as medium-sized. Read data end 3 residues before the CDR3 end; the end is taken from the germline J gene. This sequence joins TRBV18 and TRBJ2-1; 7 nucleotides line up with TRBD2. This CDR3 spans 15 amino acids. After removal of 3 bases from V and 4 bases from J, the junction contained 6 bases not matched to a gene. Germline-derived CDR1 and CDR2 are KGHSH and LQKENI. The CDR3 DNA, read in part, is TGTGCCAGCTCACCTCTGCGGGGAGGGTACAATGAG. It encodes CASSPLRGGYNE. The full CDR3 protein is CASSPLRGGYNEQFF.

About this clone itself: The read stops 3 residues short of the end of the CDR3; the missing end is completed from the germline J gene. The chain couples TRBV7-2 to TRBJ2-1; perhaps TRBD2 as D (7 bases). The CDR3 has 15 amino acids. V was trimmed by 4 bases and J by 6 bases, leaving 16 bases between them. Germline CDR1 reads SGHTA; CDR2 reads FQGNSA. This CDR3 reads CASSYRGARGNEQFF. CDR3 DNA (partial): TGTGCCAGCAGCTACCGGGGGGCCCGTGGCAATGAG.

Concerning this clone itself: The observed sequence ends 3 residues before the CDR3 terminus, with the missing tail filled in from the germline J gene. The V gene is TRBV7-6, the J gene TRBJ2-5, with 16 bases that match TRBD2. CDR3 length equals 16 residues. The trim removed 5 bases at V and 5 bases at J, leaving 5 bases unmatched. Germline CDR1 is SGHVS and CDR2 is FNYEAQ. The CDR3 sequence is CASSPGLAGGRETQYF. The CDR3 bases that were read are TGTGCCAGCAGCCCGGGACTAGCGGGGGGGCGCGAGACC. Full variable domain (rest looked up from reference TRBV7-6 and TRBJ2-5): GAGVSQSPRYKVTKRGQDVALRCDPISGHVSLYWYRQALGQGPEFLTYFNYEAQQDKSGLPNDRFSAERPEGSISTLTIQRTEQRDSAMYRCASSPGLAGGRETQYFGPGTRLLVL.

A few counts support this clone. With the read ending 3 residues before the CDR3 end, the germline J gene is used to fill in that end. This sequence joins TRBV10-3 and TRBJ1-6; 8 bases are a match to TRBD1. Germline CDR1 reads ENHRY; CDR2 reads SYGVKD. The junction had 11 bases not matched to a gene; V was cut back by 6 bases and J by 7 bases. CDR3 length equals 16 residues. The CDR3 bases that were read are TGTGCCATCAGAGGGGCCGGACAGGGTGGAAATTCACCC. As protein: CAIRGAGQGGNSP. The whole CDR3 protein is CAIRGAGQGGNSPLHF.